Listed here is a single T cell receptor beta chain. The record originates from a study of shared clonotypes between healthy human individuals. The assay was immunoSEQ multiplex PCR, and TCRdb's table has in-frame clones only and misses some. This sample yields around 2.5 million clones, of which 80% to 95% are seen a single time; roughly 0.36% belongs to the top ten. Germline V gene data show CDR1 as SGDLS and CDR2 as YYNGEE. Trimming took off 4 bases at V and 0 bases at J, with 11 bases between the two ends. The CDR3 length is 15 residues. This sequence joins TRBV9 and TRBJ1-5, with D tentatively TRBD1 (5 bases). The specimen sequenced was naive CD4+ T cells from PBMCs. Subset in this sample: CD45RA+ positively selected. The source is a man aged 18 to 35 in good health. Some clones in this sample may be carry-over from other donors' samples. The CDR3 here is CASSRAGDSNQPQHF. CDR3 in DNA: TGTGCCAGCAGCCGAGCGGGGGATAGCAATCAGCCCCAGCATTTT.